This entry concerns a single TCR beta chain. Its specificity is not known. This entry is derived from a study of T cell responses to AZD1222 COVID-19 vaccine. Study details: Both about-4-week and about-12-week second-dose recipients were combined.

The assay was immunoSEQ multiplex PCR, and TCRdb's table has in-frame clones only and misses some. The sample yields some 190,000 clones, about 90% seen once. The germline V and J ends were trimmed by 4 bases and 7 bases, with 16 bases remaining between them. The CDR3 length is 15 residues. CDR1 and CDR2 (germline): MDHEN, SYDVKM. Overall study findings and caveats: CD4 TCRs covered the whole spike, strongest at regions 160-218 and 743-854. Donors were mostly white British, more females; clonal diversity possibly underestimated.

This chain uses TRBV28 with TRBJ1-4; D call uncertain. The TCR was taken from an adult in good health. The sample consisted of peripheral blood, taken on day 0 of AZD1222 vaccination. The CDR3 region is CASSSLEGGREKLFF. CDR3 sequence (DNA): TGTGCCAGCAGTTCCCTCGAGGGTGGGCGTGAAAAACTGTTTTTT. The entire variable domain, with the rest obtained from reference TRBV28 and TRBJ1-4, is as follows: DVKVTQSSRYLVKRTGEKVFLECVQDMDHENMFWYRQDPGLGLRLIYFSYDVKMKEKGDIPEGYSVSREKKERFSLILESASTNQTSMYLCASSSLEGGREKLFFGSGTQLSVL.